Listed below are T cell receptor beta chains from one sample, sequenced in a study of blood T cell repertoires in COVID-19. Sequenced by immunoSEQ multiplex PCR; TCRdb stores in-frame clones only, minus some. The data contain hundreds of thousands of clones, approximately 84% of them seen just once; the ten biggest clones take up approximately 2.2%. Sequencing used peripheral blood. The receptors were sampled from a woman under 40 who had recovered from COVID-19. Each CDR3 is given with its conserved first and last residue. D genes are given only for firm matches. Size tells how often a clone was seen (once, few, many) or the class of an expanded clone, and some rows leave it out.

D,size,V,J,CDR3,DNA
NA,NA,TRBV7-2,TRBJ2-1,CASSRSSSQSDEQFF,TGTGCCAGCAGTCGCTCGAGTTCCCAAAGCGATGAGCAGTTCTTC
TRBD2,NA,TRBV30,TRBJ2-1,CAWSVFGTSGNNEQFF,TGTGCCTGGAGTGTTTTTGGGACTAGCGGGAACAATGAGCAGTTCTTC
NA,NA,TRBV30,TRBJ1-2,CAWRVTGSNYGYTF,TGTGCCTGGAGGGTAACAGGGAGTAACTATGGCTACACCTTC
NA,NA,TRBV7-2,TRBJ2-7,CASSELDYEQYF,TGTGCCAGCAGTGAACTAGACTACGAGCAGTACTTC
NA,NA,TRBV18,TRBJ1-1,CASSPQEGGVNTEAFF,TGTGCCAGCTCACCACAAGAGGGAGGCGTGAACACTGAAGCTTTCTTT
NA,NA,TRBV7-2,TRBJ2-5,CASSPLGGQETQYF,TGTGCCAGCAGCCCCCTCGGGGGCCAAGAGACCCAGTACTTC
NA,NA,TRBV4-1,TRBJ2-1,CASSQGVGGAWNEQFF,TGCGCCAGCAGCCAAGGGGTAGGTGGGGCTTGGAATGAGCAGTTCTTC
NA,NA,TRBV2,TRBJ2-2,CASSDLGSNTGELFF,TGTGCCAGCAGTGATCTCGGGTCGAACACCGGGGAGCTGTTTTTT
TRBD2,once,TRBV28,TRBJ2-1,CASSFHRRERKNEQFF,TGTGCCAGCAGTTTCCACCGGCGGGAGCGAAAGAATGAGCAGTTCTTC
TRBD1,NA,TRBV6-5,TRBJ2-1,CASRGRSGGNEQFF,TGTGCCAGCAGGGGTAGGTCAGGGGGAAATGAGCAGTTCTTC
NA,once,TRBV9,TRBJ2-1,CASSALASSYNEQFF,TGTGCCAGCAGCGCACTAGCATCTTCCTACAATGAGCAGTTCTTC
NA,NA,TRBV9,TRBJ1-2,CASSAQARVGYGYTF,TGTGCCAGCAGCGCCCAAGCCAGGGTAGGCTATGGCTACACCTTC
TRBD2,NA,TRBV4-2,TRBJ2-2,CASSQDEASGSIGELFF,TGTGCCAGCAGCCAAGACGAGGCTAGCGGGAGTATCGGGGAGCTGTTTTTT
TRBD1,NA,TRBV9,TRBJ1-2,CASSSGQDYGYTF,TGTGCCAGCAGCTCGGGACAGGACTATGGCTACACCTTC
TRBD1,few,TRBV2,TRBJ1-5,CASSQGENQPQHF,TGTGCCAGCAGTCAGGGGGAGAATCAGCCCCAGCATTTT
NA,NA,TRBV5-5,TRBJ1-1,CASSLGVGLEAFF,TGTGCCAGCAGCTTGGGCGTGGGCTTGGAAGCTTTCTTT
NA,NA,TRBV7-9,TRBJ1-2,CASSLGLSFYGYTF,TGTGCCAGCAGCTTGGGACTCTCCTTCTATGGCTACACCTTC
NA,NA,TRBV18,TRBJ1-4,CASSPGPRREKLFF,TGTGCCAGCTCACCCGGCCCGAGGCGAGAAAAACTGTTTTTT
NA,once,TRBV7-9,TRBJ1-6,CASSSETVNNSPLHF,TGTGCCAGCAGCTCGGAGACAGTGAATAATTCACCCCTCCACTTT